The 2 T cell receptor beta chains in this list originate from one sample, sequenced in a study of T cell responses to AZD1222 COVID-19 vaccine. The repertoire was sequenced with immunoSEQ multiplex PCR; TCRdb's copy has only in-frame clones and lacks some. The sample holds roughly 140,000 clones, about 90% seen once. The sequencing used peripheral blood, collected on day 0 of AZD1222 vaccination. Receptor source: an adult in good health.

CDR3 nucleotides: TGCGCCAGCAGCCAAGACCTAAGCTCTGGAAACACCATATATTTT. Translating gives CASSQDLSSGNTIYF. The chain carries TRBV4-3 and TRBJ1-3; no reliable D call. The germline CDR1 and CDR2 sequences are LGHNA and YSLEER. Trimming took 0 bases from V and 0 from J, leaving 6 bases between them. This CDR3 has 15 residues.

Turning to this clone: One end of the junction fails to match germline, which may point to a read error. In nucleotides, the CDR3 is TGCGCCCGCAGCCCGGGGCCCCGGGCTCTCAGTTCACCCCTCCACTTT. This encodes CARSPGPRALSSPLHF. The rearrangement joins TRBV5-1 to TRBJ1-6; D is possibly TRBD1 (5 bases). The CDR3 spans 16 residues. Germline-derived CDR1 and CDR2 are SGHRS and YFSETQ.